This paragraph covers one T cell receptor beta chain sequence. Its antigen remains unidentified. The read gets to within 3 residues of the CDR3 end, and the germline J gene fills in the rest. This sample was taken from a study of T cells in women clearing cervical HPV infection. As for the study in general: Controls were women whose single incident HPV16 infection cleared within 12 months without precancer or cancer. HLA type could not be excluded as a confounder. Study conclusions and caveats: CIN3+ cases had significantly higher TCR richness than controls; evenness did not differ. Cases carried less TRBV6-7 than controls: roughly 0.11% versus 0.16%.

The CDR3 has 14 amino acids. Germline CDR1 reads MGHRA; CDR2 reads YSYEKL. Trimming pared 0 bases from V and 6 bases from J, leaving 8 bases between. Sequencing was performed with immunoSEQ multiplex PCR; in TCRdb, only in-frame clones are kept and a portion is missing. The sample data list 42,000 or so clones. The chain has TRBV4-1 and TRBJ2-2; unclear D gene. The clonotype comes from a woman between 18 and 70 years old with a cervical HPV16 infection that either progressed to CIN3+ or cleared (not recorded which). The sequenced material came from blood buffy coat. The CDR3 sequence: CASSQEQVPGELFF. CDR3 DNA (partial): TGCGCCAGCAGCCAAGAGCAGGTCCCCGGGGAG.